The 24 T cell receptor beta chains below all came from one sample that was sequenced in a study of CD8+ T cells in alopecia areata. RNA was isolated and reverse transcribed to cDNA, the sequencing template. Assay used: immunoSEQ multiplex PCR; TCRdb lists only in-frame clones, some missing. The profile covers some 120,000 clones, with roughly 58% appearing a single time and roughly 4.8% taken by the ten largest. The sequencing here drew on CD4+ T cells sorted from blood, taken at week 0. The origin of the receptors is a human donor with alopecia areata.

This clone was seen ten or more times. V is TRBV5-4 and J is TRBJ2-2; D possibly matches TRBD1 or TRBD2 (5 bases each). With 4 bases removed from V and 5 bases from J, the gap between germline ends came to 12 bases. This CDR3 is 14 amino acids long. Germline assignment: CDR1 SGHNT and CDR2 YYREEE (reference sequence). This CDR3 is CASSPNWGTGELFF. CDR3 coding DNA: TGTGCCAGCAGCCCGAACTGGGGGACCGGGGAGCTGTTTTTT.

The chain is built from TRBV7-9 and TRBJ2-3; 7 nucleotides align to TRBD1. Germline lookup yields CDR1 SEHNR and CDR2 FQNEAQ (reference sequence). With 0 bases clipped from V and 5 bases from J, the junction kept 2 bases outside the gene matches. The CDR3 has 14 residues. CDR3 amino acids: CASSLAGGGDTQYF. The CDR3 coding sequence is TGTGCCAGCAGCTTAGCAGGGGGCGGAGATACGCAGTATTTT.

The chain joins TRBV7-9 to TRBJ2-5; D not certain. Trimming took 2 bases from V and 4 from J, leaving 8 bases between them. Germline CDR1 is SEHNR and CDR2 is FQNEAQ (reference sequence). This CDR3 contains 13 residues. CDR3 DNA: TGTGCCAGCAGCTTAAGTTCCGGAGAGACCCAGTACTTC. Translation: CASSLSSGETQYF.

The V call is TRBV27, the J call TRBJ2-4; tentative D call: TRBD1 (6 bases). The CDR3 runs 15 residues. Per germline, CDR1 MNHEY and CDR2 SMNVEV (reference sequence). V shed 5 bases and J shed 3 bases, with 14 bases lying between them. CDR3 sequence: CASSPRGGGKNIQYF. The CDR3 region has the DNA TGTGCCAGCAGTCCTAGAGGGGGTGGCAAAAACATTCAGTACTTC.

The chain recombines TRBV25-1 with TRBJ2-5; 7 nucleotides match TRBD2. Germline values: CDR1 MGHDK, CDR2 SYGVNS. The V gene end was trimmed by 4 bases and the J gene end by 1 base; junction bases not matched to a gene: 6. CDR3 length: 15 residues. The CDR3: CASSATSDIQETQYF. The CDR3 DNA sequence: TGTGCCAGCAGTGCTACTAGCGATATCCAAGAGACCCAGTACTTC.

V and J are TRBV19 and TRBJ2-7; no clear D gene. CDR1 and CDR2 (germline): LNHDA, SQIVND (reference sequence). V was pared by 2 bases and J by 0 bases, with 8 bases between. The CDR3 totals 14 residues. CDR3 sequence (DNA): TGTGCCAGTAGTATAAACTCTTACTCCTACGAGCAGTACTTC. Translating gives CASSINSYSYEQYF.

The rearrangement uses TRBV19 and TRBJ2-7; tentatively, D is TRBD1 (5 bases). The germline V gene has CDR1 LNHDA and CDR2 SQIVND (reference sequence). The V and J ends lost 3 bases and 3 bases respectively, with 9 bases between them. The CDR3 is made up of 13 amino acids. In DNA, the CDR3 is TGTGCCAGTAGTATCCGTAGGGGCTACGAGCAGTACTTC. Protein sequence: CASSIRRGYEQYF.

The chain couples TRBV27 to TRBJ2-5, with TRBD2 matching 14 bases. With 3 bases clipped from V and 3 bases from J, the junction kept 0 bases outside the gene matches. Looked up from germline, CDR1 is MNHEY and CDR2 is SMNVEV (reference sequence). CDR3 length: 15 amino acids. The CDR3 nucleotides read TGTGCCAGCAGTTTGGGACTAGCGGGGGAAGAGACCCAGTACTTC. Amino acids: CASSLGLAGEETQYF.

The CDR3 sequence is CASSVAGGSGTDTQYF. CDR3 coding DNA: TGTGCCAGCAGCGTAGCTGGGGGGAGTGGCACAGATACGCAGTATTTT. This sequence joins TRBV9 and TRBJ2-3; TRBD2 might be the D (6 bases). The CDR3 is 16 residues long. Germline V gives CDR1 SGDLS, CDR2 YYNGEE. The ends were cut back, 0 bases at V and 1 base at J, with 12 bases in the middle.

This clone was recorded only once. This chain uses TRBV18 with TRBJ2-3, with 8 bases identical to TRBD1. The trim removed 6 bases at V and 12 bases at J, leaving 17 bases unmatched. This CDR3 is built from 15 residues. Per germline, CDR1 KGHSH and CDR2 LQKENI. CDR3 residues: CASSPRGQENFPQYF. As DNA, the CDR3 is TGTGCCAGCTCTCCCAGGGGGCAGGAAAACTTCCCACAGTATTTT.

This clone was detected once. This chain uses TRBV27 with TRBJ1-1; D perhaps matches TRBD1 (6 bases). This CDR3 spans 15 amino acids. Germline V gene lookup returns CDR1 MNHEY and CDR2 SMNVEV (reference sequence). V shed 0 bases and J shed 5 bases, with 13 bases lying between them. The chain's CDR3 is CASSLSQGRVTEAFF. The CDR3 region has the DNA TGTGCCAGCAGTTTATCGCAGGGGAGGGTGACTGAAGCTTTCTTT.

The chain recombines TRBV7-2 with TRBJ2-3; D may correspond to TRBD1 or TRBD2 (5 bases each). V was pared by 5 bases and J by 1 base, with 16 bases between. The CDR3 has 16 amino acids. CDR1 is SGHTA and CDR2 is FQGNSA in the germline V gene. The DNA for the CDR3 is TGTGCCAGCAGCCCACGTTCGGGACGGGGCACAGATACGCAGTATTTT. This sequence encodes CASSPRSGRGTDTQYF.

The V and J genes are TRBV12-5 and TRBJ2-5; TRBD1 matches at 10 bases. Germline V gene lookup returns CDR1 LGHNT and CDR2 FRNRAP. The CDR3 spans 17 residues. Trimming at V came to 5 bases and at J to 3 bases, leaving 12 bases not matched to a gene. The CDR3 loop reads CASGPGQGIIGEETQYF. As DNA, the CDR3 is TGTGCTAGTGGTCCGGGACAGGGGATCATCGGGGAAGAGACCCAGTACTTC.

The genes are TRBV7-2 and TRBJ2-6, with D hard to call. Trimming took 3 bases from V and 4 from J, leaving 10 bases between them. Germline lookup yields CDR1 SGHTA and CDR2 FQGNSA. CDR3 length equals 15 residues. The CDR3 is CASSFVSTGANVLTF. The CDR3, as DNA: TGTGCCAGCAGCTTCGTTTCGACCGGGGCCAACGTCCTGACTTTC.

The V gene is TRBV7-9, the J gene TRBJ2-2; no definite D call. Germline-derived CDR1 and CDR2 are SEHNR and FQNEAQ (reference sequence). Trimming shortened V by 3 bases and J by 1 base, and 6 bases separated the two germline ends. The CDR3 spans 14 residues. In DNA, the CDR3 is TGTGCCAGCAGCTTCCCGAGGAACACCGGGGAGCTGTTTTTT. Translated, it gives CASSFPRNTGELFF.

This clone was found a few times. The chain employs TRBV7-3 and TRBJ2-5; TRBD2 aligns across 9 bases. This CDR3 is 15 amino acids long. CDR1 SGHTA and CDR2 FQGTGA come from the germline V gene. Losses at the gene ends were 2 bases for V and 3 bases for J; bases not matched to a gene: 4. The CDR3 reads CASSLSSSGKETQYF. As DNA, the CDR3 is TGTGCCAGCAGCTTATCCTCTAGCGGGAAAGAGACCCAGTACTTC.

This clone was found a few times. The chain employs TRBV9 and TRBJ2-1; 8 bases are a match to TRBD1. V trimming: 3 bases; J trimming: 5 bases; junction bases outside the gene matches: 7. Germline loops: CDR1 SGDLS, CDR2 YYNGEE. The CDR3 sequence is 15 residues long. The CDR3 DNA follows: TGTGCCAGCAGCGGACGACCGGGACAGGACAATGAGCAGTTCTTC. It is translated as CASSGRPGQDNEQFF.

The chain uses TRBV27 and TRBJ2-3; TRBD1 or TRBD2 may be the D gene (5 bases each). The CDR3 extends over 15 amino acids. CDR1 and CDR2 from the germline V gene are MNHEY and SMNVEV (reference sequence). V was cut by 8 bases and J by 5 bases, with 20 bases left in between. CDR3 sequence: CASSSGTTPGDTQYF. CDR3 sequence (DNA): TGTGCCAGCTCCTCCGGGACCACCCCGGGAGATACGCAGTATTTT.

The sample holds a few counts of this clone. J is TRBJ2-5 and V is TRBV4-1, with 7 nucleotides matching TRBD1. V dropped 0 bases and J dropped 4; count of bases not matched to a gene: 14. Germline V gene sequence: CDR1 MGHRA, CDR2 YSYEKL. The CDR3 length is 18 residues. The CDR3 DNA reads as TGCGCCAGCAGCCAAGAGGGGCTACAGGGGACCCCAGGAGAGACCCAGTACTTC. This encodes CASSQEGLQGTPGETQYF.

The V call is TRBV10-3, the J call TRBJ2-5, with 8 bases identical to TRBD1. Trimming removed 3 bases from V and 4 bases from J; junction bases left unmatched: 1. Germline V lookup: CDR1 ENHRY, CDR2 SYGVKD. The CDR3 has 13 residues. The CDR3 DNA reads TGTGCCATCAGTGAAACAGGGGGAGAGACCCAGTACTTC. It specifies CAISETGGETQYF.

The chain joins TRBV2 to TRBJ2-2; 8 bases are shared with TRBD1. Germline CDR1 is SNHLY and CDR2 is FYNNEI. The CDR3 runs to 16 residues. V was pared by 8 bases and J by 6 bases, with 14 bases of the junction left unmatched. The DNA of the CDR3 is TGTGCCAGCCGGGGACCGGGACAGGTCTCGGCCGGGGAGCTGTTTTTT. It yields the protein CASRGPGQVSAGELFF. The whole variable domain, remainder taken from reference TRBV2 and TRBJ2-2, is EPEVTQTPSHQVTQMGQEVILRCVPISNHLYFYWYRQILGQKVEFLVSFYNNEISEKSEIFDDQFSVERPDGSNFTLKIRSTKLEDSAMYFCASRGPGQVSAGELFFGEGSRLTVL.

V usage is TRBV6-6 and J usage is TRBJ1-2; D is ambiguous. Trimming cost V 6 bases and J 2 bases, with 10 bases left between them. CDR1 and CDR2 from the germline V gene are MNHNY and SVGAGI (reference sequence). This CDR3 region has 13 residues. The DNA for the CDR3 is TGTGCCAGCAGCCCCGACGGGAACTATGGCTACACCTTC. Amino acid sequence: CASSPDGNYGYTF.

The chain is built from TRBV18 and TRBJ1-2; no clear D gene. Germline V gene lookup returns CDR1 KGHSH and CDR2 LQKENI. The V gene lost 2 bases and the J gene lost 6 bases, with 10 bases spanning the gap. The CDR3 has 13 amino acids. CDR3 nucleotide sequence: TGTGCCAGCTCACCAAGTAGTACGGATGGCTACACCTTC. Translating it yields CASSPSSTDGYTF.

V gene TRBV13 combines with J gene TRBJ1-1; 11 bases are shared with TRBD1. Trimming cost V 5 bases and J 6 bases; bases outside gene matches: 5. This CDR3 is 14 amino acids long. Germline-derived CDR1 and CDR2 are PRHDT and FYEKMQ (reference sequence). The CDR3 loop reads CASSRGTGGSEAFF. CDR3 in DNA: TGTGCCAGCAGCAGAGGGACAGGGGGGTCTGAAGCTTTCTTT.